The entry below gives a single T cell receptor beta chain sequence along with its context. Here immunoSEQ multiplex PCR was the method, and the copy in TCRdb shows in-frame clones only, minus some. The sample includes fewer than 110,000 clones, around nine tenths seen only once; the top ten take 0.8% to 1%. V was clipped by 2 bases and J by 4 bases, with 17 bases between them. The CDR3 runs 17 residues. Per the germline V gene, CDR1 is LGHNT and CDR2 is FRNRAP. This record belongs to a study of T cell changes during pregnancy in multiple sclerosis. The clonotype was recovered from a female donor with multiple sclerosis, enrolled in a pregnancy study. Sequenced here: peripheral blood, sampled after pregnancy. The J gene is TRBJ2-2, the V gene TRBV12-5; maybe TRBD2 (6 bases). The CDR3, as DNA: TGTGCTAGTGGTTTGTGGACGGGGGAAGATACCACCGGGGAGCTGTTTTTT. It yields the protein CASGLWTGEDTTGELFF.